This T cell receptor (beta chain) was documented in a study of T cells in localized non-small cell lung cancer. Findings and limits, study-wide: Highest T cell clonality was seen in uninvolved adjacent lung, surpassing that measured in tumor. Since sequencing was restricted to only one region of the tumor, intratumor heterogeneity remains a possibility. Adjacent lung was found to contain a median approximately 62 of the top 100 tumor clones. With higher T cell density in blood came longer overall survival.

The method was immunoSEQ multiplex PCR; TCRdb's version includes in-frame clones alone and lacks a portion of them. The profile covers 25,000 to 30,000 clones, with more than 70% appearing a single time and over 10% taken by the ten largest. Points on this clone: Its antigen is unidentified.

The CDR3 runs 14 residues. Germline V gene lookup returns CDR1 SGHDT and CDR2 YYEEEE. The V gene lost 3 bases and the J gene lost 6 bases, with 12 bases spanning the gap. This chain joins TRBV5-6 and TRBJ1-4; no clear D. The sample consisted of peripheral blood, taken before any cancer treatment. The sequence derives from a female donor aged 60 or older with stage III squamous cell lung carcinoma. The chain's CDR3 is CASSSEFSYEKLFF. DNA for the CDR3: TGTGCCAGCAGCTCAGAGTTTAGTTATGAAAAACTGTTTTTT.